These 9 T cell receptor beta chains were all obtained from the same sample, sequenced in a study of OX40 agonist ivuxolimab in advanced cancers. The protocol was immunoSEQ multiplex PCR, while the TCRdb copy is restricted to in-frame clones and leaves out a portion. The table records more than 60,000 clones, about 85% of them present only once. The sample consisted of CD4+ or CD8+ T cells sorted from blood, taken in a trial of the OX40 agonist ivuxolimab. The receptor source for this set is an adult with an advanced solid tumor such as melanoma, head and neck, liver or kidney cancer.

For the CDR3, the DNA is TGCGCCAGCAGCCCCGGGGACAGCCAACGGTTGGGGGGCTACACCTTC. This sequence encodes CASSPGDSQRLGGYTF. This chain joins TRBV5-1 and TRBJ1-2, with 7 bases that match TRBD1. The length of the CDR3 is 16 residues. Germline V lookup: CDR1 SGHRS, CDR2 YFSETQ. The junction had 17 bases not matched to a gene; V was cut back by 4 bases and J by 8 bases.

V and J are TRBV18 and TRBJ1-3; 12 nucleotides agree with TRBD1. CDR3 size: 18 residues. Per germline, CDR1 KGHSH and CDR2 LQKENI. The trim removed 3 bases at V and 0 bases at J, leaving 6 bases unmatched. Here the CDR3 reads CASSPGQGADYSGNTIYF. CDR3 nucleotides: TGTGCCAGCTCACCGGGACAGGGGGCGGATTACTCTGGAAACACCATATATTTT.

Concerning this clone itself: One end of the junction varies from germline; a read error may be responsible. This chain links TRBV7-7 with TRBJ2-1, with D perhaps TRBD1 (6 bases). The CDR3 consists of 14 residues. Germline V gene sequence: CDR1 SSHAT, CDR2 FNYEAQ (reference sequence). The CDR3 loop reads CASSHGTIYNEQFF. In DNA form, the CDR3 reads TGTGCTAGCAGCCATGGGACAATCTACAATGAGCAGTTCTTC.

The rearrangement joins TRBV18 to TRBJ1-5; D gene unclear. Germline CDR1 and CDR2: KGHSH and LQKENI. V was trimmed by 6 bases and J by 0 bases, leaving 12 bases between them. This CDR3 spans 15 amino acids. The CDR3 sequence is CASSPRANSNQPQHF. CDR3 nucleotide sequence: TGTGCCAGCTCCCCAAGAGCAAATAGCAATCAGCCCCAGCATTTT.

The genes are TRBV7-6 and TRBJ2-3; 9 bases align to TRBD1. V was pared by 4 bases and J by 4 bases, with 12 bases of the junction left unmatched. Per the germline V gene, CDR1 is SGHVS and CDR2 is FNYEAQ. The CDR3 runs 17 residues. The CDR3 DNA reads TGTGCCAGCAGCTCCGGGACAGGGCCCCGGCTGGCAGATACGCAGTATTTT. Its translation: CASSSGTGPRLADTQYF.

This clone appeared a few times. The chain is built from TRBV7-3 and TRBJ1-1; no clear D gene. V was trimmed by 5 bases and J by 0 bases, leaving 7 bases between them. The CDR3 totals 13 residues. Germline values: CDR1 SGHTA, CDR2 FQGTGA. The CDR3 reads CASSQLMNTEAFF. The CDR3, as DNA: TGTGCCAGCAGCCAACTAATGAACACTGAAGCTTTCTTT.

The CDR3 DNA reads TGTGCCACCAGCATGGCTAGCGGGTCACAGTACTTC. Protein product: CATSMASGSQYF. V usage is TRBV15 and J usage is TRBJ2-7; TRBD2 matches 8 bases. There are 12 residues in the CDR3. V was pared by 4 bases and J by 10 bases, with 6 bases of the junction left unmatched. The germline gives CDR1 LNHNV, CDR2 YYDKDF (reference sequence).

The chain couples TRBV5-5 to TRBJ1-1; TRBD1 is a possible D gene (6 bases). V dropped 3 bases and J dropped 1 base, with 13 bases sitting between them. Germline V gives CDR1 SGHKS, CDR2 YYEKEE (reference sequence). This CDR3 is 15 amino acids long. Here the CDR3 reads CASSWRGQQNTEAFF. For the CDR3, the DNA is TGTGCCAGCAGCTGGCGAGGACAGCAGAACACTGAAGCTTTCTTT.

The rearrangement uses TRBV27 and TRBJ1-2; TRBD1 is a possible D gene (5 bases). The CDR3 runs to 15 residues. Trimming cost V 0 bases and J 2 bases, with 10 bases left between them. The germline CDR1 and CDR2 sequences are MNHEY and SMNVEV (reference sequence). The CDR3, as DNA: TGTGCCAGCAGTTTATCGTGGGGGAGAAACTATGGCTACACCTTC. Translation gives CASSLSWGRNYGYTF.